The 15 T cell receptor beta chains listed next were all sequenced from one sample in a study of blood T cell repertoires in COVID-19. Method: immunoSEQ multiplex PCR; TCRdb's copy keeps in-frame clones and lacks some. The data hold roughly 260,000 clones, with about 83% observed a single time. Source material: PBMCs or T cells enriched from blood (not recorded which). The receptors stem from a middle-aged woman who had been exposed to COVID-19.

The rearrangement joins TRBV27 to TRBJ1-6; the D is unclear. The CDR3 is made up of 14 amino acids. Germline V gives CDR1 MNHEY, CDR2 SMNVEV (reference sequence). V was trimmed by 2 bases and J by 14 bases, leaving 16 bases between them. The DNA of the CDR3 is TGTGCCAGCAGTTTAGCGCCAGGAGGGATCACCCTCCACTTT. It encodes CASSLAPGGITLHF.

This rearrangement joins TRBV19 to TRBJ1-2, with D unresolved. Germline CDR1 LNHDA, CDR2 SQIVND (reference sequence). There are 15 residues in the CDR3. Trimming shortened V by 1 base and J by 3 bases, and 12 bases separated the two germline ends. This chain's CDR3 is CASSIGGNFDYGYTF. CDR3 bases: TGTGCCAGTAGTATAGGAGGAAACTTCGACTATGGCTACACCTTC. The full variable domain, its missing parts supplied by reference TRBV19 and TRBJ1-2, is DGGITQSPKYLFRKEGQNVTLSCEQNLNHDAMYWYRQDPGQGLRLIYYSQIVNDFQKGDIAEGYSVSREKKESFPLTVTSAQKNPTAFYLCASSIGGNFDYGYTFGSGTRLTVV.

The DNA for the CDR3 is TGTGCCAGCAGCTTAAAAGCGGGGGGGCCACATAATGAGCAGTTCTTC. It specifies CASSLKAGGPHNEQFF. This chain joins TRBV7-3 and TRBJ2-1; 10 bases are a match to TRBD2. The V gene's germline CDR1 is SGHTA and CDR2 FQGTGA. The ends lost 1 base at V and 7 bases at J; junction bases unmatched: 7. The CDR3 has 16 amino acids.

The chain has TRBV15 and TRBJ1-1; D gene unclear. The ends were cut back, 2 bases at V and 4 bases at J, with 14 bases in the middle. The CDR3 contains 15 residues. CDR1 and CDR2 (germline): LNHNV, YYDKDF (reference sequence). The DNA of the CDR3 is TGTGCCACCAGCAGACGGGGAGCCCCGGGCACTGAAGCTTTCTTT. Translating it yields CATSRRGAPGTEAFF. Based on the CDR3 plus reference TRBV15 and TRBJ1-1, the full variable domain is DAMVIQNPRYQVTQFGKPVTLSCSQTLNHNVMYWYQQKSSQAPKLLFHYYDKDFNNEADTPDNFQSRRPNTSFCFLDIRSPGLGDTAMYLCATSRRGAPGTEAFFGQGTRLTVV.

The genes are TRBV7-9 and TRBJ2-7, with 8 bases matching TRBD2. The trim removed 1 base at V and 1 base at J, leaving 6 bases unmatched. This CDR3 has 16 residues. Germline-derived CDR1 and CDR2 are SEHNR and FQNEAQ (reference sequence). CDR3 DNA: TGTGCCAGCAGCTTAGGGGTAGGCGGGGGGTCCTACGAGCAGTACTTC. This codes for CASSLGVGGGSYEQYF.

A single count supports this clone. The V and J genes are TRBV2 and TRBJ1-1; 12 bases line up with TRBD1. The trim removed 10 bases at V and 4 bases at J, leaving 4 bases unmatched. The CDR3 is 13 residues long. Germline V gene lookup returns CDR1 SNHLY and CDR2 FYNNEI. The CDR3 sequence: CATGGQGATEAFF. As DNA, the CDR3 is TGTGCCACCGGGGGACAGGGGGCCACTGAAGCTTTCTTT.

The rearrangement joins TRBV28 to TRBJ1-1, with 8 bases lining up with TRBD1. The CDR3 has 14 residues. With 7 bases clipped from V and 3 bases from J, the junction kept 7 bases outside the gene matches. The germline V gene has CDR1 MDHEN and CDR2 SYDVKM. Written as DNA, the CDR3 is TGTGCCAGCAACCCGGACAGGGCGGACACTGAAGCTTTCTTT. It specifies CASNPDRADTEAFF.

The chain uses TRBV5-1 and TRBJ2-3, with a possible D match to TRBD2 (6 bases). The CDR3 runs to 16 residues. The germline CDR1 and CDR2 sequences are SGHRS and YFSETQ. V dropped 3 bases and J dropped 0 bases, with 14 bases sitting between them. The CDR3 region is CASSSRLSGSTDTQYF. For the CDR3, the DNA is TGCGCCAGCAGCTCCCGGCTCAGCGGGAGCACAGATACGCAGTATTTT.

V is TRBV15 and J is TRBJ1-4, with no clear D. Germline CDR1 is LNHNV and CDR2 is YYDKDF (reference sequence). This CDR3 has 14 amino acids. V lost 1 base to trimming and J lost 7 bases, with 10 bases between them. CDR3 coding DNA: TGTGCCACCAGCAGAGGCCAAAGCGGTGAAAAACTGTTTTTT. Translation: CATSRGQSGEKLFF.

The chain couples TRBV11-3 to TRBJ2-3; no clear D gene. The CDR3 contains 12 residues. Looked up from germline, CDR1 is SGHNT and CDR2 is YENEEA. Deletions cut 1 base from V and 4 bases from J, with 3 bases between. The CDR3 bases are TGTGCCAGCAGCTTAGCGTCAGATACGCAGTATTTT. It yields the protein CASSLASDTQYF.

The chain has TRBV5-6 and TRBJ2-1; TRBD1 might be the D (5 bases). Trimming took off 4 bases at V and 7 bases at J, with 18 bases between the two ends. This CDR3 comprises 15 residues. Germline V gives CDR1 SGHDT, CDR2 YYEEEE. CDR3 coding DNA: TGTGCCAGCAGCGCCCGCAGGGTGGCGTTTAATGAGCAGTTCTTC. Its translation is CASSARRVAFNEQFF.

The chain couples TRBV6-5 to TRBJ1-2; perhaps TRBD1 as D (6 bases). Germline V gene sequence: CDR1 MNHEY, CDR2 SVGAGI. The CDR3 spans 12 residues. The V gene lost 1 base and the J gene lost 12 bases, with 12 bases spanning the gap. CDR3 sequence: CASSYYREGDTF. CDR3 DNA sequence: TGTGCCAGCAGTTACTACAGGGAAGGCGACACCTTC.

The chain uses TRBV7-3 and TRBJ1-3, with a possible D match to TRBD1 (6 bases). CDR1 is SGHTA, CDR2 FQGTGA, per germline. CDR3 size: 17 residues. V lost 5 bases and J 0 bases, leaving 17 bases between the germline ends. The CDR3 coding sequence is TGTGCCAGCAGCAGAAGCGGGGGCTACTCCTCTGGAAACACCATATATTTT. Protein sequence: CASSRSGGYSSGNTIYF.

The V gene is TRBV6-5, the J gene TRBJ2-1; 7 nucleotides line up with TRBD1. CDR1 and CDR2 (germline): MNHEY, SVGAGI. This CDR3 has 16 residues. The J segment lost 4 bases and the V segment lost 4 bases, leaving 10 bases of the junction unmatched. The CDR3 spells CASSSFKGGPYNEQFF. CDR3 coding DNA: TGTGCCAGCAGTTCCTTTAAAGGGGGCCCTTACAATGAGCAGTTCTTC.

The chain employs TRBV5-1 and TRBJ1-3; D possibly corresponds to TRBD1 (6 bases). Germline lookup yields CDR1 SGHRS and CDR2 YFSETQ. The CDR3 spans 14 residues. Trimming shortened V by 4 bases and J by 3 bases, and 11 bases separated the two germline ends. The CDR3 DNA reads as TGCGCCAGCAGCCCCGGGACAAATGGAAACACCATATATTTT. This sequence encodes CASSPGTNGNTIYF.